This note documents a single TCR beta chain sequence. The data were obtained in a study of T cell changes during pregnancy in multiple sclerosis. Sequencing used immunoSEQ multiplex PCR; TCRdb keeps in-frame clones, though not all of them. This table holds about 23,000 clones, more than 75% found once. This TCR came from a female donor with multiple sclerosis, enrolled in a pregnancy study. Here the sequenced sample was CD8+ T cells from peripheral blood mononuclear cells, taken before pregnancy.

Here the CDR3 reads CASSEGGGGTDSEQYF. The CDR3 DNA reads as TGCGCCAGCAGTGAAGGTGGCGGAGGCACGGATAGCGAGCAGTACTTC. The chain recombines TRBV10-2 with TRBJ2-7; TRBD2 is a possible D gene (5 bases). CDR3 length: 16 amino acids. Germline V gives CDR1 WSHSY, CDR2 SAAADI. The germline V and J ends were trimmed by 3 bases and 6 bases, with 21 bases remaining between them.